These 6 T cell receptor beta chains share one sample of origin, sequenced in a study of CD8+ T cells in alopecia areata. Treatment reported: oral pan-JAK inhibitor, 5-10 mg twice daily. The sequencing template was cDNA reverse transcribed from extracted RNA. Sequencing was performed with immunoSEQ multiplex PCR; in TCRdb, only in-frame clones are kept and a portion is missing. The table lists about 270,000 clones, 45% to 70% of them singletons. Sequences were derived from CD4+ T cells sorted from blood, sampled at roughly week 53, from a patient treated with tofacitinib. These receptors were collected from a human donor with alopecia areata.

V gene TRBV5-1 combines with J gene TRBJ2-1; tentative D call: TRBD1 (5 bases). The CDR3 runs 14 residues. The germline CDR1 and CDR2 sequences are SGHRS and YFSETQ. The ends were cut back, 0 bases at V and 6 bases at J, with 10 bases in the middle. The CDR3 here is CASSLARQINEQFF. The CDR3 DNA is TGCGCCAGCAGCTTGGCCCGACAGATCAATGAGCAGTTCTTC.

This clone was found a few times. This sequence joins TRBV27 and TRBJ1-1; tentatively, D is TRBD1 (6 bases). V lost 2 bases to trimming and J lost 4 bases, with 11 bases between them. Germline loops: CDR1 MNHEY, CDR2 SMNVEV (reference sequence). CDR3 length: 14 amino acids. CDR3 DNA sequence: TGTGCCAGCAGTTTAGGAGGGGGAGGCACTGAAGCTTTCTTT. Amino acid sequence: CASSLGGGGTEAFF.

This clone was recorded a few times. The chain is built from TRBV7-9 and TRBJ2-1, with D maybe TRBD2 (6 bases). Germline V gene data show CDR1 as SEHNR and CDR2 as FQNEAQ (reference sequence). V shed 7 bases and J shed 0 bases, with 10 bases lying between them. This CDR3 contains 14 residues. The CDR3 loop is CASTRGSSYNEQFF. For the CDR3, the DNA is TGTGCCAGCACTCGGGGGAGCTCCTACAATGAGCAGTTCTTC.

The rearrangement uses TRBV19 and TRBJ2-2, with 7 bases fitting TRBD1. Germline values: CDR1 LNHDA, CDR2 SQIVND (reference sequence). The V segment lost 5 bases and the J segment 1 base; nucleotides outside the gene matches: 1. The CDR3 is 14 amino acids. The CDR3 nucleotides read TGTGCCAGTAGTTACAGGGGGAACACCGGGGAGCTGTTTTTT. Translated, it gives CASSYRGNTGELFF.

The sample holds a few counts of this clone. The genes are TRBV2 and TRBJ2-7; no definite D call. Germline values: CDR1 SNHLY, CDR2 FYNNEI. The CDR3 is 13 residues long. Between the trimmed V and J ends, which lost 0 bases and 4 bases, there was a span of 7 bases. CDR3 loop: CASSEALGYEQYF. Written as DNA, the CDR3 is TGTGCCAGCAGTGAAGCGCTGGGATACGAGCAGTACTTC.

The chain couples TRBV10-3 to TRBJ1-5; 10 bases agree with TRBD1. The CDR3 has 14 amino acids. Germline loops: CDR1 ENHRY, CDR2 SYGVKD. The V segment lost 4 bases and the J segment 7 bases; nucleotides outside the gene matches: 4. CDR3 bases: TGTGCCATCAGTGGGGGGACAGGGGAGCAGCCCCAGCATTTT. Its translation: CAISGGTGEQPQHF.